This TCR beta chain stems from a study of blood T cell repertoires in COVID-19. Across the study: The analysed material was cDNA or gDNA that came from T cells, B-cell-depleted T cells, or PBMCs.

The CDR3 length is 14 residues. The germline CDR1 and CDR2 sequences are SEHNR and FQNEAQ (reference sequence). V lost 8 bases to trimming and J lost 4 bases, with 14 bases between them. Per the authors' pipeline: Estimates of nucleated cell counts were drawn from the amplification of reference gene primers. The table came from immunoSEQ multiplex PCR; TCRdb's copy has only in-frame clones and leaves some out. V and J calls and clone size follow that table, whereas D and trimming were derived from the DNA. The profile shows around 190,000 clones, around 83% of them singletons. This TCR was recovered from a woman aged 60-75 years with acute or convalescent COVID-19. The sequencing input was peripheral blood. The V and J genes are TRBV7-9 and TRBJ2-2; D is unresolved. The CDR3 region is CASVGVLGTGELFF. CDR3 nucleotide sequence: TGTGCCAGCGTCGGAGTTCTTGGCACCGGGGAGCTGTTTTTT. The full variable domain, with the rest looked up from reference TRBV7-9 and TRBJ2-2, is DTGVSQNPRHKITKRGQNVTFRCDPISEHNRLYWYRQTLGQGPEFLTYFQNEAQLEKSRLLSDRFSAERPKGSFSTLEIQRTEQGDSAMYLCASVGVLGTGELFFGEGSRLTVL.